This T cell receptor (beta chain) was documented in a study of regulatory T cells in long-lasting Graves disease. Libraries of TCR beta came from iRepertoire HTBI primers plus Arm-PCR of CDR3 regions. TCRdb re-analysed the multiplex PCR reads in MiXCR, keeping a single row per CDR3 protein. The sample records a few hundred thousand distinct CDR3 sequences, approximately 25% being singletons. Time point reported: persistent/refractory GD, antithyroid drugs over 5 years with positive TRAb. Scientists built the TCR library using RNA that was extracted from PBMCs. This clonotype was seen ten or more times. What it recognizes is unknown. Trimming at V came to 5 bases and at J to 8 bases, leaving 11 bases not matched to a gene. The CDR3 loop spans 15 amino acids. CDR1 MNHEY and CDR2 SMNVEV come from the germline V gene (reference sequence). Study-wide results and caveats: Persistent disease was associated with favored TRBV28 usage and with favored use of TRBJ1-2 and TRBJ2-5.

The sample consisted of peripheral blood mononuclear cells (PBMCs), taken when the disease was refractory, from a patient treated with antithyroid drugs. The rearrangement joins TRBV27 to TRBJ1-2; 10 bases match TRBD1. This TCR was recovered from a middle-aged woman with Graves disease. CDR3 sequence: CASSANNDRGQGYTF. The CDR3 DNA is TGTGCCAGCAGTGCAAACAACGACAGGGGGCAAGGCTACACCTTC.